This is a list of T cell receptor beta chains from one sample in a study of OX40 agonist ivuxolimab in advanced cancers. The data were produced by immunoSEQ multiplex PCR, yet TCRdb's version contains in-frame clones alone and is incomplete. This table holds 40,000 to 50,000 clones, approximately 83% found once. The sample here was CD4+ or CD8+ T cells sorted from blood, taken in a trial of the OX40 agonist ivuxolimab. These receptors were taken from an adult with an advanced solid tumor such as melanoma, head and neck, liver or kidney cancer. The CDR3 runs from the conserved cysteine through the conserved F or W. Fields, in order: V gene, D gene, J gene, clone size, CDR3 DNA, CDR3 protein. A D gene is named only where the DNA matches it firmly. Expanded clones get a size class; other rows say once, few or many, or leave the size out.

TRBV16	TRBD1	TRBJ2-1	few	TGTGCCAGCAGCCCGCTTACCGGGACAGGGGGCAATGAGCAGTTCTTC	CASSPLTGTGGNEQFF
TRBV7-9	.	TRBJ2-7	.	TGTGCCAGCAGCCGAGGACAACAGATCGACGAGCAGTACTTC	CASSRGQQIDEQYF
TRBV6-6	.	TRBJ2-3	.	TGTGCCAGCAGGGGACCGGGGGCAGATACGCAGTATTTT	CASRGPGADTQYF
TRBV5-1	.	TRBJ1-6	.	TGCGCCAGCAGAGAACAGGGTGTGGGGTCACCCCTCCACTTT	CASREQGVGSPLHF
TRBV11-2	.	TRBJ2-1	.	TGTGCCAGCACCCTCCTGAGTCGGGGGTACAATGAGCAGTTCTTC	CASTLLSRGYNEQFF
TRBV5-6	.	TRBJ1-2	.	TGTGCCAGCAGCCAGGAGCATGGCTACACCTTC	CASSQEHGYTF
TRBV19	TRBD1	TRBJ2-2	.	TGTGCCAGTAGTTCCCCCCAGCGAGGACAGGGGTCGAACACCGGGGAGCTGTTTTTT	CASSSPQRGQGSNTGELFF
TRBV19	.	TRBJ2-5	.	TGTGCCAGTAGTAGCATTCAGACTACTCAAGAGACCCAGTACTTC	CASSSIQTTQETQYF
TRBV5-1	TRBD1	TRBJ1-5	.	TGCGCCAGCAGCTTGACAGGGGATCAGCCCCAGCATTTT	CASSLTGDQPQHF
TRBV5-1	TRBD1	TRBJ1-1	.	TGCGCCAGCAGCCGGACAGGGGGCCAGAACACTGAAGCTTTCTTT	CASSRTGGQNTEAFF
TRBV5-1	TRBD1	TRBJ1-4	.	TGCGCCAGCAGCTTGGGACAGGGGGCGGAAAAACTGTTTTTT	CASSLGQGAEKLFF
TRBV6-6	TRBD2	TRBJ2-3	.	TGTGCCAGCAGGCCCAGCGGGGGGGCAGATACGCAGTATTTT	CASRPSGGADTQYF
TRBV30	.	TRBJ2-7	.	TGTGCCTGGAGTGTAATCCAGGGTTCCTACGAGCAGTACTTC	CAWSVIQGSYEQYF
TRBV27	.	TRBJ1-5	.	TGTGCCAGCAGTTTTCTGCAGGGCTTGAATGGCAATCAGCCCCAGCATTTT	CASSFLQGLNGNQPQHF
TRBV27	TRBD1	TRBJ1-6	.	TGTGCCAGCAGTCCCCGGACAGGTACATCACCCCTCCACTTT	CASSPRTGTSPLHF
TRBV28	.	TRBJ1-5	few	TGTGCCAGCAGTTTATTAGGGCGTGAGAGGCAGCCCCAGCATTTT	CASSLLGRERQPQHF
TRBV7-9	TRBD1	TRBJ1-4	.	TGTGCCATACTACAGGGGGCTTTATCTGAAAAACTGTTTTTT	CAILQGALSEKLFF
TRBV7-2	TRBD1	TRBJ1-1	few	TGTGCCAGCAGCTTATTCGCGAGGGGGCAGACGGCTTTCTTT	CASSLFARGQTAFF
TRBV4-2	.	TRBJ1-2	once	TGTGCCAGCAGCTTAGTTAGGGGGGACGCTAACTATGGCTACACCTTC	CASSLVRGDANYGYTF
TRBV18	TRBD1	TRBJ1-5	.	TGTGCCAGCTCACAACAGGGGGTGGGTAATCAGCCCCAGCATTTT	CASSQQGVGNQPQHF
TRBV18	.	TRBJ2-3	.	TGTGCCAGCTCACGAGTCGGGGCTTCAGATACGCAGTATTTT	CASSRVGASDTQYF
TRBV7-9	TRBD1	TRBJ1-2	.	TGTGCCAGCAGCTTAGGCCGCGTCCTCTTGGACAGGGCTAACTATGGCTACACCTTC	CASSLGRVLLDRANYGYTF
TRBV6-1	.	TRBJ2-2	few	TGTGCCAGCAGTGAAGGTTCACACGCCGCCACCGGGGAGCTGTTTTTT	CASSEGSHAATGELFF
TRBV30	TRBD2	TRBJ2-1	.	TGTGCCTGGAGTGTAGGATTAGCGGGCAATGAGCAGTTCTTC	CAWSVGLAGNEQFF
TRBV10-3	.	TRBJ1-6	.	TGTGCCATCAGTGAAGATCAGGGAGGGGCTAATGATTCACCCCTCCACTTT	CAISEDQGGANDSPLHF
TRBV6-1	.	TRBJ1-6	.	TGTGCCAGCAGTGAAACATTCGGCGGACCTAGAGATTCACCCCTCCACTTT	CASSETFGGPRDSPLHF
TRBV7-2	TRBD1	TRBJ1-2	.	TGTGCCAGCAGCTTAGCGCTCCTAAACAGGGGAGGGGGGTATGGCTACACCTTC	CASSLALLNRGGGYGYTF
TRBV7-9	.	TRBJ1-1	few	TGTGCGACCAGGGACAACACTGAAGCTTTCTTT	CATRDNTEAFF
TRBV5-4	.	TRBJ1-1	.	TGTGCCAGCAGCCAGGGCGGCAGGGGGAACACTGAAGCTTTCTTT	CASSQGGRGNTEAFF
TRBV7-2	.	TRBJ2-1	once	TGTGCCAGCAGCTTGGACAGCTCCTACAATGAGCAGTTCTTC	CASSLDSSYNEQFF
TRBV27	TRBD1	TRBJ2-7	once	TGTGCCAGCAGTGCGCGACAGGGGACCAAATACGAGCAGTACTTC	CASSARQGTKYEQYF